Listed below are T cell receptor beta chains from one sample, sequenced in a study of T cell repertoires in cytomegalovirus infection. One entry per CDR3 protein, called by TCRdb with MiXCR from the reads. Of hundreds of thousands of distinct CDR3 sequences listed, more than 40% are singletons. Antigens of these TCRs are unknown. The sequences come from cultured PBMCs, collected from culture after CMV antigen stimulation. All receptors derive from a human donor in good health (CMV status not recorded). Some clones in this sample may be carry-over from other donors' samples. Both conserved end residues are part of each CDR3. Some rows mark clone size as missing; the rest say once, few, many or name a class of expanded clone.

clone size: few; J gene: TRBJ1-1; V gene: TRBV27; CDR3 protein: CASSSGPKRGGAFF
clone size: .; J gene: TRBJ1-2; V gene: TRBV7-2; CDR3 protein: CASSLLTNYGYTF
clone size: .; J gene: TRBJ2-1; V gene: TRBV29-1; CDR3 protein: CSVEDERTGGSYNEQFF
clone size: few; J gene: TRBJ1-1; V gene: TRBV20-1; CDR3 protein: CSARVPEGGTEAFF
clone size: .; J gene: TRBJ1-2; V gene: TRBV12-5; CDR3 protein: CASGPAPGQGGSYGYTF
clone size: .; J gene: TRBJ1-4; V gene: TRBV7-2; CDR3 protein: CASSIRSNEKLFF
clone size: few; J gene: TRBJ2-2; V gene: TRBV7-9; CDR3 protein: CASTPLGGTGELFF
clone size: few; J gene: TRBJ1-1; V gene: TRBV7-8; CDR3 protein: CASSLWTTMNTEAFF
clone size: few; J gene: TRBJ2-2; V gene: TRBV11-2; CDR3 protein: CASSYLGRERRTGELFF
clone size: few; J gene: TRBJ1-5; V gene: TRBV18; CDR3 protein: CASSPPSNQPQHF
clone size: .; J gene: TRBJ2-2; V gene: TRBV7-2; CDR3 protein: CASSLRGGLSGELFF
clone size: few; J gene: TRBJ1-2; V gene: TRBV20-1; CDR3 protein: CSASDSSYGYTF
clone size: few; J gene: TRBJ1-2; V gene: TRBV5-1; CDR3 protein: CASSLPYRGSYYGYTF
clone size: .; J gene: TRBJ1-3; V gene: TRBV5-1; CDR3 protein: CASSQGGPGNTIYF
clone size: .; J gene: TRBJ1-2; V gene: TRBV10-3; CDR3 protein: CAISLTGISEGYTF
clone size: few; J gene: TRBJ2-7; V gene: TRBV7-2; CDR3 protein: CASSLILAGGEQYF
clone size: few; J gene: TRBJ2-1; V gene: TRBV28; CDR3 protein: CASSSLSGGVYNEQFF
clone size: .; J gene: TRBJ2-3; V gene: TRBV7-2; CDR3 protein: CASSRTASGSFTDTQYF
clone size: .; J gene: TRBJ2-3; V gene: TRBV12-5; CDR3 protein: CASALLAGSDTQYF
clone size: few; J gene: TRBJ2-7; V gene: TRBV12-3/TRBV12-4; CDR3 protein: CASGGAPDTYEQYF
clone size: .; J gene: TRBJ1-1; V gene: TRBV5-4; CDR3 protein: CASSSYGGLTEAFF
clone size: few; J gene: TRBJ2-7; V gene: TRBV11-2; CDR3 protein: CASSLVPSGNSYEQYF
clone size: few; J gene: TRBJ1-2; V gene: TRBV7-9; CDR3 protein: CASSVQGLGYTF
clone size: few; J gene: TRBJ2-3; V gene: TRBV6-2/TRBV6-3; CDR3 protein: CASSSTLGTDTQYF
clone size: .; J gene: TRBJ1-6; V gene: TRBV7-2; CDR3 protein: CASSLEVVWMSLHF
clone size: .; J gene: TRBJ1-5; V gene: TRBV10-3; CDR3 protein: CAISDYDRGKGQPQHF